Listed here are 10 T cell receptor beta chains from one sample, sequenced in a study of vaccination and CD4 T cells after COVID-19. The treatment denotes: roughly 11-day PBMC culture with coronavirus spike peptide pools or control peptides (ViraFEST assay). For these receptors, no antigen is known. Cultured CD4+ T-cell DNA underwent Oncomine TCR Beta short-read sequencing. TCRdb itself ran the PCR reads through MiXCR, one entry per CDR3 protein. The sample has 13,000 to 15,000 distinct CDR3 sequences; 50% to 75% are singletons. Specimen: CD4+ T cells from blood, cultured in vitro. The receptors here all came from a human donor who had recovered from COVID-19.

V is TRBV27 and J is TRBJ2-7, with TRBD2 matching 9 bases. The CDR3 contains 15 residues. J lost 4 bases, V lost 6 bases, and 10 bases had no gene match. Germline CDR1 reads MNHEY; CDR2 reads SMNVEV (reference sequence). The CDR3 DNA sequence: TGTGCCAGCAGCGGTAAAGCGGGAGGACAGTACGAGCAGTACTTC. Encoded protein: CASSGKAGGQYEQYF.

V and J are TRBV19 and TRBJ2-1; 12 bases match TRBD1. V lost 3 bases, J lost 2 bases, and 11 bases stayed unmatched. Germline CDR1 and CDR2: LNHDA and SQIVND (reference sequence). This CDR3 region has 19 residues. CDR3 sequence reads: CASSIRGQGAINAYNEQFF. DNA for the CDR3: TGTGCCAGTAGTATTCGGGGACAGGGGGCTATTAACGCCTACAATGAGCAGTTCTTC.

This clonotype was seen only a few times. This sequence joins TRBV6-4 and TRBJ1-6, with D possibly TRBD1 on 5 matching bases. The V gene's germline CDR1 is MRHNA and CDR2 SNTAGT. V dropped 4 bases and J dropped 9 bases, with 13 bases sitting between them. The CDR3 consists of 14 residues. The CDR3 sequence: CASSVSPGGSPLHF. For the CDR3, the DNA is TGTGCCAGCAGTGTCTCCCCTGGGGGTTCACCCCTCCACTTT.

This clonotype was counted only a few times. This chain connects TRBV3-1 to TRBJ2-3; 10 nucleotides agree with TRBD2. The CDR3 has 18 residues. Losses at the gene ends were 4 bases for V and 5 bases for J; bases not matched to a gene: 15. Germline V gives CDR1 LGHDT, CDR2 YNNKEL (reference sequence). In DNA form, the CDR3 reads TGTGCCAGCAGCCCCCTAACCCCAGCGGGGGGGCCGCGAGATACGCAGTATTTT. It yields the protein CASSPLTPAGGPRDTQYF.

This clonotype has a handful of counts. V and J are TRBV7-2 and TRBJ2-1; 9 bases are a match to TRBD1. The germline V gene encodes CDR1 SGHTA and CDR2 FQGNSA. The CDR3 has 15 residues. The J segment lost 4 bases and the V segment lost 4 bases, leaving 5 bases of the junction unmatched. In DNA, the CDR3 is TGTGCCAGCAGCTCGACGGGACAGGGATACAATGAGCAGTTCTTC. Translating gives CASSSTGQGYNEQFF.

As DNA, the CDR3 is TGTGCCAGCCGGTCCGGGGGGCTACCCGGGGAGCTGTTTTTT. This translates into CASRSGGLPGELFF. This sequence joins TRBV7-2 and TRBJ2-2; tentative D call: TRBD2 (7 bases). In germline, CDR1 is SGHTA, CDR2 FQGNSA. The CDR3 has 14 residues. The ends were cut back, 8 bases at V and 6 bases at J, with 16 bases in the middle.

J is TRBJ2-3 and V is TRBV7-9, with no clear D. The ends were cut back, 3 bases at V and 1 base at J, with 11 bases in the middle. The CDR3 runs 15 residues. Germline loops: CDR1 SEHNR, CDR2 FQNEAQ (reference sequence). CDR3 sequence reads: CASSLLGEGTDTQYF. Here the CDR3 DNA reads TGTGCCAGCAGCTTGCTCGGCGAGGGCACAGATACGCAGTATTTT.

This clonotype has only a few counts. V gene TRBV7-3 combines with J gene TRBJ1-1; D is ambiguous. The CDR3 runs to 13 residues. Germline CDR1 SGHTA, CDR2 FQGTGA. V was cut by 4 bases and J by 4 bases, with 10 bases left in between. CDR3 DNA: TGTGCCAGCAGCTCTTCGGGTGGCACTGAAGCTTTCTTT. It is translated as CASSSSGGTEAFF.

This clonotype showed up just a few times. V is TRBV19 and J is TRBJ1-1; no clear D. The germline V gene has CDR1 LNHDA and CDR2 SQIVND (reference sequence). Trimming pared 3 bases from V and 0 bases from J, leaving 8 bases between. CDR3 size: 14 residues. The CDR3 DNA reads as TGTGCCAGTAGTATCTCGATCATGAACACTGAAGCTTTCTTT. The encoded protein is CASSISIMNTEAFF.

The V and J genes are TRBV2 and TRBJ2-5; no clear D. The germline gives CDR1 SNHLY, CDR2 FYNNEI. The length of the CDR3 is 15 residues. V gave up 0 bases and J gave up 0 bases, with 8 bases separating them. The DNA of the CDR3 is TGTGCCAGCAGTGAAGCGGGTAGCAACCAAGAGACCCAGTACTTC. It translates to CASSEAGSNQETQYF.